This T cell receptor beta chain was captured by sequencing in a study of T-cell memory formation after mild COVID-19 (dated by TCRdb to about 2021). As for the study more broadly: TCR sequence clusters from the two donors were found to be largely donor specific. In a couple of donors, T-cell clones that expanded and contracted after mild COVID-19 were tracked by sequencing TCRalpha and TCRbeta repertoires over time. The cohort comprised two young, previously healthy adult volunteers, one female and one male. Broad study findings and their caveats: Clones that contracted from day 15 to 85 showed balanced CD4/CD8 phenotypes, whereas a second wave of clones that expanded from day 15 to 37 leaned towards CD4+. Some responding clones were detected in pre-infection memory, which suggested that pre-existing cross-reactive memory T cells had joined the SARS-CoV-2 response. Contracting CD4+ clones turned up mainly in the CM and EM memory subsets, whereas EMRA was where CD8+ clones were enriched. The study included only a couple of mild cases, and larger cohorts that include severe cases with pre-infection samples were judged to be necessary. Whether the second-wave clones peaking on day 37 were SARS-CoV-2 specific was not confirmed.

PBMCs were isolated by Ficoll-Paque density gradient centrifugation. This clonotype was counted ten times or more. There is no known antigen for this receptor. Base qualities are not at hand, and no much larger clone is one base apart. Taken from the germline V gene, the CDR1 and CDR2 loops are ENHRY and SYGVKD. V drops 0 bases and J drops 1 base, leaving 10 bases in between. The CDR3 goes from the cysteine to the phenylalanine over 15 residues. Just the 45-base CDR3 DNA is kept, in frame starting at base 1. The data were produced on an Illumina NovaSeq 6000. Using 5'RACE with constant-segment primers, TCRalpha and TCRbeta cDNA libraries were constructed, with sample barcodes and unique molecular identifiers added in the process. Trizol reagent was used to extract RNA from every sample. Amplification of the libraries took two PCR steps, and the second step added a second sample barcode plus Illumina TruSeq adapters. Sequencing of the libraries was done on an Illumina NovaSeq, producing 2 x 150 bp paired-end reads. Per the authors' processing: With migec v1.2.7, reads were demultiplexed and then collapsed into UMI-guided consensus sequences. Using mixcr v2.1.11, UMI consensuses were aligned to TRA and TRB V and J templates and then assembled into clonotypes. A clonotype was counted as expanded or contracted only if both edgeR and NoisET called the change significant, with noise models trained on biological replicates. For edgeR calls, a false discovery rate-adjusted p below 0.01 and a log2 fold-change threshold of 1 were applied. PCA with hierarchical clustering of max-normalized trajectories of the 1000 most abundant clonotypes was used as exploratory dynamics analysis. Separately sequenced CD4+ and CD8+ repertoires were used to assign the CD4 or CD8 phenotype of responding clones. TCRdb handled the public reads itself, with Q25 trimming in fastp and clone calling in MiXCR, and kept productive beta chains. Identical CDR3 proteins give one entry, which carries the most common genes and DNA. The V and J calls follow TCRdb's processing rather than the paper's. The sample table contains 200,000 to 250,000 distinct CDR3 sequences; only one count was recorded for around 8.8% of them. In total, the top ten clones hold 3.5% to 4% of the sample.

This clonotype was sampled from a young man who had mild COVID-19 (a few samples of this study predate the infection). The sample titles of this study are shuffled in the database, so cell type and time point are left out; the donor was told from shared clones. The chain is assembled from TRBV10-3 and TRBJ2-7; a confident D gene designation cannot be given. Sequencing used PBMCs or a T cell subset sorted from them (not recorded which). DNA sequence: TGTGCCATCAGTGAGTCAATCGAGGCTTCCTACGAGCAGTACTTC. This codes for CAISESIEASYEQYF.